This T cell receptor beta chain was observed in a study of blood T cell repertoires in COVID-19. The CDR3 has 14 amino acids. The germline V gene encodes CDR1 LGHNA and CDR2 YNFKEQ. The V end lost 0 bases, the J end lost 3 bases, and 8 bases lay between the germline ends. Profiled with immunoSEQ multiplex PCR; TCRdb holds only in-frame clones, not every one. The table shows some 83,000 clones, with roughly 90% occurring only once. The chain uses TRBV4-2 and TRBJ1-2; D remains unclear. The sequenced sample was peripheral blood. The receptor's source is a man over 45 with acute or convalescent COVID-19. As DNA, the CDR3 is TGTGCCAGCAGCCAAGATCGGAGAGACTATGGCTACACCTTC. This encodes CASSQDRRDYGYTF.